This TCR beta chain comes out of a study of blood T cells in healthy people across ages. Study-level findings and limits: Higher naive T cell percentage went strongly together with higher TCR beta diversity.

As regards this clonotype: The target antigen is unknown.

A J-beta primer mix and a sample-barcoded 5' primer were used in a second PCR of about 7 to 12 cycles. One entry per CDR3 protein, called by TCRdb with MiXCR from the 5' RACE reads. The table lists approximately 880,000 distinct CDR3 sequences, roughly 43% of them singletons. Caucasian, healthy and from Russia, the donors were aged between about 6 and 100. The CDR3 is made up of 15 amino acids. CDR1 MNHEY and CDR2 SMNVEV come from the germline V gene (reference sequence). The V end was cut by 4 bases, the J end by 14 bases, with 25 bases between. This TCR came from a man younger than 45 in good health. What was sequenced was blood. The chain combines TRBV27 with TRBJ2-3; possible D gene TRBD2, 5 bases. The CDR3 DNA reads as TGTGCCAGCAGTTCGCCCGAGGCTAGCAGGCTTCATCTGTATTTT. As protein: CASSSPEASRLHLYF.